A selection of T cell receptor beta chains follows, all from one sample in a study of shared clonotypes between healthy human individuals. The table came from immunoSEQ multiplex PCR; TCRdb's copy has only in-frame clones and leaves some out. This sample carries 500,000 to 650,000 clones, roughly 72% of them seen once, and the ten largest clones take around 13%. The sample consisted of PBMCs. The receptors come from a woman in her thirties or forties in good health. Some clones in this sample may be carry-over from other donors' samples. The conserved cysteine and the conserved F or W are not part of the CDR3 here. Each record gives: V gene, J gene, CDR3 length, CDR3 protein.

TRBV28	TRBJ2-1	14	ASSLASGRSYNEQF
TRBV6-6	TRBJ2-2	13	ASSPAGGSTGELF
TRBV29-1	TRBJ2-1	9	SASPGNEQF
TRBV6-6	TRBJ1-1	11	ASSYFQGTEAF
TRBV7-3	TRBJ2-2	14	ASSQNRAANTGELF
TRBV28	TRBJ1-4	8	ASQDEKLF
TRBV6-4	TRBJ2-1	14	ASSEAGTSGSYEQF
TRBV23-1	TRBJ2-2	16	ASSQSPHPGVCTGELF
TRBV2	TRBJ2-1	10	ASSDRGGEQF
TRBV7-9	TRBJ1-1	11	ASSLFSNTEAF
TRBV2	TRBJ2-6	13	ATAGGQGAANVLT
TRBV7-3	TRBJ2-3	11	ASSLQGADTQY
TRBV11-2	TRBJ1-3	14	ASSPVGGISGNTIY
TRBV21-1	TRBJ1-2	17	ASSKCGGDDHGGIIGYT
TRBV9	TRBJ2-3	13	ASSRLAGWAYTQY
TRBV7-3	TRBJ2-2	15	ASSPDPGTANTGELF